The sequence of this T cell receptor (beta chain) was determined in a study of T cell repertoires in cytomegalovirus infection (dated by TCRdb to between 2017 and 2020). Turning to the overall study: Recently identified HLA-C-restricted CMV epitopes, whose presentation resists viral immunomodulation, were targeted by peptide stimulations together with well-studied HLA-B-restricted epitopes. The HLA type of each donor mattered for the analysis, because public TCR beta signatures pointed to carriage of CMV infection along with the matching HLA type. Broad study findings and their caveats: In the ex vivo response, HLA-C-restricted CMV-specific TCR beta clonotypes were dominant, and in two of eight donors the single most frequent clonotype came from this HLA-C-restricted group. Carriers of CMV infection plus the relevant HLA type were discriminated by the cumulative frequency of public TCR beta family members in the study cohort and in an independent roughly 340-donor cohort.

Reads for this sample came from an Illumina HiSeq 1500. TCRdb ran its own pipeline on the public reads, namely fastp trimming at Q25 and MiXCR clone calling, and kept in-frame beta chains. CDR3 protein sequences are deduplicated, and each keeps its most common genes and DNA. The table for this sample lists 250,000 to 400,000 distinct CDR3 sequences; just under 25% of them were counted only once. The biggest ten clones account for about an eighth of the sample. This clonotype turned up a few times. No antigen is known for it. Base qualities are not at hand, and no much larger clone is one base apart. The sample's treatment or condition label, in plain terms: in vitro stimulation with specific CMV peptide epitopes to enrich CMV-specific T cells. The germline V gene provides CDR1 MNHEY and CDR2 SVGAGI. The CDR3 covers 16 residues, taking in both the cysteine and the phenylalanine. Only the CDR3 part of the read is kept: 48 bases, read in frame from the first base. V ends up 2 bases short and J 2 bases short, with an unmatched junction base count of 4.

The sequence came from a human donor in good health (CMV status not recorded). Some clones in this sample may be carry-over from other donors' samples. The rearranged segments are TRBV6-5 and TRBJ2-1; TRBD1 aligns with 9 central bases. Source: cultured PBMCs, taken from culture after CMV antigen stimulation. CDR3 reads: CASSYPGTGTYNEQFF. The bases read TGTGCCAGCAGTTACCCCGGGACAGGGACCTACAATGAGCAGTTCTTC.